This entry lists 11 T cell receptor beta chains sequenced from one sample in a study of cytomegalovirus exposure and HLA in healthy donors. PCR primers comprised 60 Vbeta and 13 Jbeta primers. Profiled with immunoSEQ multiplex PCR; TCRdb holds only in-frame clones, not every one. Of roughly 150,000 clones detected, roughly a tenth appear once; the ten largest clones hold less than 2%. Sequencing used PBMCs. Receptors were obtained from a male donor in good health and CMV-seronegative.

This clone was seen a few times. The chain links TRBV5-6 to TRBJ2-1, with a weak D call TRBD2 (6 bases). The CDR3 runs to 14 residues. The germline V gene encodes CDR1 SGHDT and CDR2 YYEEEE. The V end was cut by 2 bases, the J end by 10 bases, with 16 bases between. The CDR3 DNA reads TGTGCCAGCAGCTTAGGGACTCAGGAGAGAGAGCAGTTCTTC. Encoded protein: CASSLGTQEREQFF.

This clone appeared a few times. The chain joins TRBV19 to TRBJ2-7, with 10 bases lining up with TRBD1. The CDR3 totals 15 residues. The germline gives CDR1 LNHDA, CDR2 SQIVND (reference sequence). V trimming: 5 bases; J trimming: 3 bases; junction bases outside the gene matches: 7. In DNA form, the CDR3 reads TGTGCCAGTAGTGAGCCCAGGACAGGGGGCTACGAGCAGTACTTC. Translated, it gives CASSEPRTGGYEQYF.

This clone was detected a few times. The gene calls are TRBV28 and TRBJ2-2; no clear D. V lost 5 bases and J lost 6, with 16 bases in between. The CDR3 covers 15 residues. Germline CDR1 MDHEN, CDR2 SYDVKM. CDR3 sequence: CASSGASGIPGELFF. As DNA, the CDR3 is TGTGCCAGCAGTGGAGCTTCTGGAATTCCCGGGGAGCTGTTTTTT.

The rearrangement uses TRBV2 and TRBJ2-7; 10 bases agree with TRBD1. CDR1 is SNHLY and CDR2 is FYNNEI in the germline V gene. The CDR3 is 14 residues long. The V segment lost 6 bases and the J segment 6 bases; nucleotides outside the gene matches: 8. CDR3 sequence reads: CASRQTGGSAEQYF. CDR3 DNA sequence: TGTGCCAGCAGGCAGACAGGGGGCTCGGCCGAGCAGTACTTC.

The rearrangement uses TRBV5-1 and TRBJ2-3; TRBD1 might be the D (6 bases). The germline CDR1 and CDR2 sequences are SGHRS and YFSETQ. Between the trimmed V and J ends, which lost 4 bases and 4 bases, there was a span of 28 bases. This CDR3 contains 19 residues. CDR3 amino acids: CASSVRPGQNAVLADTQYF. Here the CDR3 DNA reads TGCGCCAGCAGCGTCCGACCAGGACAGAACGCAGTCCTCGCAGATACGCAGTATTTT.

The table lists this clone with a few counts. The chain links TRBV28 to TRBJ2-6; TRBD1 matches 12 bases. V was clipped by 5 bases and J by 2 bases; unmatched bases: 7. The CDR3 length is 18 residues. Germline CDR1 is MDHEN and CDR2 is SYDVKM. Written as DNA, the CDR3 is TGTGCCAGCAGTCCCATGGGACAGGGGGCGCCTGGGGCCAACGTCCTGACTTTC. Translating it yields CASSPMGQGAPGANVLTF.

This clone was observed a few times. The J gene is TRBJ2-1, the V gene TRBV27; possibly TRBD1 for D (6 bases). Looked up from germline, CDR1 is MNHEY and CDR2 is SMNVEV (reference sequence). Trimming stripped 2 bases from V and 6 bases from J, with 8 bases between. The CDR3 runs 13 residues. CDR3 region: CASSLRGSNEQFF. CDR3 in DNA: TGTGCCAGCAGTTTAAGGGGGAGCAATGAGCAGTTCTTC.

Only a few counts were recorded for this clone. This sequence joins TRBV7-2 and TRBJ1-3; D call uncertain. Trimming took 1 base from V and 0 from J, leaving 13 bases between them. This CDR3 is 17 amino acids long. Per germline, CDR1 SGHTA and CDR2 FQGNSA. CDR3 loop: CASSLGYSFISGNTIYF. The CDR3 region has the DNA TGTGCCAGCAGCTTAGGTTACAGTTTCATCTCTGGAAACACCATATATTTT.

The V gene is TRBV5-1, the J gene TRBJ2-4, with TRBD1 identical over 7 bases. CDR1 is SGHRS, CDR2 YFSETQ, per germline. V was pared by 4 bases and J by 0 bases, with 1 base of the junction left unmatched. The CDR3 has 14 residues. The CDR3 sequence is CASSPGGAKNIQYF. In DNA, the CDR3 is TGCGCCAGCAGCCCAGGGGGAGCCAAAAACATTCAGTACTTC. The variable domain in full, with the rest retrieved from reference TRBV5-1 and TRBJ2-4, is KAGVTQTPRYLIKTRGQQVTLSCSPISGHRSVSWYQQTPGQGLQFLFEYFSETQRNKGNFPGRFSGRQFSNSRSEMNVSTLELGDSALYLCASSPGGAKNIQYFGAGTRLSVL.

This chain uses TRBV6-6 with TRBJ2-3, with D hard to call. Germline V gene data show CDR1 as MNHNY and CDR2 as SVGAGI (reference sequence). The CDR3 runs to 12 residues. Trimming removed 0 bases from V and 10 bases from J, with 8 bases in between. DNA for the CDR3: TGTGCCAGCAGTTACTCGAATGGAGCGCAGTATTTT. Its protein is CASSYSNGAQYF.

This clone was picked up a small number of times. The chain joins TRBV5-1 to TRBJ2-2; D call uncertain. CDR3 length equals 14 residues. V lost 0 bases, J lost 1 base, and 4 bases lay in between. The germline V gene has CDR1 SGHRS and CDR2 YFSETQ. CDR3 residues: CASSLAGNTGELFF. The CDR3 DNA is TGCGCCAGCAGCTTGGCCGGGAACACCGGGGAGCTGTTTTTT.